These 23 T cell receptor beta chains share one sample of origin, sequenced in a study of cytomegalovirus exposure and HLA in healthy donors. Amplification used 60 Vbeta primers and 13 Jbeta primers. TCRdb's table, derived via immunoSEQ multiplex PCR, lists solely in-frame clones and lacks some. In all, the sample yields some 130,000 clones. Sequencing input: PBMCs. Receptors were obtained from a woman aged 60-75 years in good health and CMV-seronegative.

This chain joins TRBV5-1 and TRBJ2-1, with TRBD2 matching over 7 bases. V was clipped by 2 bases and J by 5 bases; unmatched bases: 10. CDR3 length equals 16 residues. Germline V gene lookup returns CDR1 SGHRS and CDR2 YFSETQ. Written as DNA, the CDR3 is TGCGCCAGCAGCTTTTTCGCTAGCGGCCACAACAATGAGCAGTTCTTC. Translating it yields CASSFFASGHNNEQFF.

This chain joins TRBV2 and TRBJ2-2; the D gene is possibly TRBD1 (6 bases). V lost 0 bases and J lost 8, with 13 bases in between. CDR3 length: 15 residues. Looked up from germline, CDR1 is SNHLY and CDR2 is FYNNEI. The CDR3 protein is CASSEAARQAGELFF. In nucleotides, the CDR3 is TGTGCCAGCAGTGAAGCGGCTAGACAGGCAGGGGAGCTGTTTTTT.

The rearrangement uses TRBV6-1 and TRBJ2-2; D is ambiguous. Trimming left V 2 bases short and J 5 bases short, with 12 bases between. This CDR3 contains 15 residues. The germline V gene has CDR1 MNHNS and CDR2 SASEGT. This chain's CDR3 is CASSEPLGQTGELFF. In nucleotides, the CDR3 is TGTGCCAGCAGTGAACCCTTGGGCCAGACCGGGGAGCTGTTTTTT.

The chain has TRBV7-9 and TRBJ1-1, with 12 bases lining up with TRBD1. The CDR3 sequence is 15 residues long. Germline CDR1 is SEHNR and CDR2 is FQNEAQ (reference sequence). J gave up 4 bases and V 7 bases, and 7 bases lay outside the gene matches. CDR3 DNA sequence: TGTGCCAGCACCACCGGGACAGGGGGCCCCACTGAAGCTTTCTTT. Its translation is CASTTGTGGPTEAFF.

J is TRBJ2-3 and V is TRBV19, with D perhaps TRBD2 (6 bases). V was cut by 6 bases and J by 4 bases, with 17 bases left in between. This CDR3 has 15 amino acids. Per germline, CDR1 LNHDA and CDR2 SQIVND (reference sequence). The CDR3: CASSRAGTGSDTQYF. The CDR3, as DNA: TGTGCCAGTAGCCGGGCGGGGACGGGGTCAGATACGCAGTATTTT. The full variable domain, in which reference TRBV19 and TRBJ2-3 provide the parts outside the CDR3, is DGGITQSPKYLFRKEGQNVTLSCEQNLNHDAMYWYRQDPGQGLRLIYYSQIVNDFQKGDIAEGYSVSREKKESFPLTVTSAQKNPTAFYLCASSRAGTGSDTQYFGPGTRLTVL.

This chain uses TRBV5-4 with TRBJ2-5, with 7 bases fitting TRBD2. Germline assignment: CDR1 SGHNT and CDR2 YYREEE (reference sequence). The CDR3 contains 15 residues. V was pared by 4 bases and J by 6 bases, with 12 bases of the junction left unmatched. CDR3 coding DNA: TGTGCCAGCAGCAAGGAGGGTACAGCGGGGAAGACCCAGTACTTC. Protein product: CASSKEGTAGKTQYF.

The chain recombines TRBV9 with TRBJ2-3; 9 nucleotides align to TRBD1. CDR3 length equals 15 residues. CDR1 SGDLS and CDR2 YYNGEE come from the germline V gene. The ends lost 4 bases at V and 1 base at J; junction bases unmatched: 4. The CDR3 nucleotides read TGTGCCAGCAGCACACAGGGGGCTGGCACAGATACGCAGTATTTT. It specifies CASSTQGAGTDTQYF.

This sequence joins TRBV5-1 and TRBJ2-3; 8 positions match TRBD2. In germline, CDR1 is SGHRS, CDR2 YFSETQ. There are 15 residues in the CDR3. J lost 13 bases, V lost 0 bases, and 13 bases had no gene match. DNA for the CDR3: TGCGCCAGCAGCTTGGCCGGCCCGTCCGGGACTAGAAAGTATTTT. Translated, it gives CASSLAGPSGTRKYF.

The genes are TRBV11-2 and TRBJ1-2; D not resolved. The length of the CDR3 is 13 residues. Trimming stripped 5 bases from V and 3 bases from J, with 10 bases between. Germline assignment: CDR1 SGHAT and CDR2 FQNNGV. CDR3 residues: CASSPQRYYGYTF. The CDR3 nucleotides are TGTGCCAGCAGCCCGCAGCGGTACTATGGCTACACCTTC.

The V and J genes are TRBV11-3 and TRBJ2-2, with D hard to call. Germline loops: CDR1 SGHNT, CDR2 YENEEA. V shed 5 bases and J shed 7 bases, with 8 bases lying between them. CDR3 length: 12 residues. The CDR3 here is CASSPLRGELFF. The DNA of the CDR3 is TGTGCCAGCAGCCCGTTGCGCGGGGAGCTGTTTTTT.

This chain joins TRBV6-5 and TRBJ2-2; 8 bases line up with TRBD2. CDR1 and CDR2 (germline): MNHEY, SVGAGI. The CDR3 consists of 16 residues. The ends lost 2 bases at V and 6 bases at J; junction bases unmatched: 8. This CDR3 reads CASSYDGTSSPGELFF. DNA for the CDR3: TGTGCCAGCAGTTACGACGGGACTAGTTCTCCCGGGGAGCTGTTTTTT.

The genes are TRBV9 and TRBJ1-1; D unresolved. The germline V gene has CDR1 SGDLS and CDR2 YYNGEE. CDR3 size: 14 residues. Between the trimmed V and J ends, which lost 4 bases and 5 bases, there was a span of 15 bases. CDR3 region: CASSPQSRGTEAFF. For the CDR3, the DNA is TGTGCCAGCAGCCCGCAGTCACGGGGTACTGAAGCTTTCTTT. The whole variable domain, filled in from reference TRBV9 and TRBJ1-1, reads DSGVTQTPKHLITATGQRVTLRCSPRSGDLSVYWYQQSLDQGLQFLIQYYNGEERAKGNILERFSAQQFPDLHSELNLSSLELGDSALYFCASSPQSRGTEAFFGQGTRLTVV.

The V call is TRBV6-1, the J call TRBJ1-4, with D possibly TRBD1 on 5 matching bases. The CDR3 is 16 residues long. Trimming cost V 2 bases and J 0 bases, with 10 bases left between them. Germline lookup yields CDR1 MNHNS and CDR2 SASEGT. In nucleotides, the CDR3 is TGTGCCAGCAGTGAACGGACATCCGCAACTAATGAAAAACTGTTTTTT. Protein: CASSERTSATNEKLFF.

J is TRBJ1-1 and V is TRBV5-6; 7 bases agree with TRBD1. CDR3 size: 14 residues. Germline-derived CDR1 and CDR2 are SGHDT and YYEEEE. V trimming: 3 bases; J trimming: 0 bases; junction bases outside the gene matches: 2. As DNA, the CDR3 is TGTGCCAGCAGCTGGGGACAGATGAACACTGAAGCTTTCTTT. This translates into CASSWGQMNTEAFF.

The chain has TRBV6-4 and TRBJ1-1; D remains ambiguous. The CDR3 contains 14 residues. Germline-derived CDR1 and CDR2 are MRHNA and SNTAGT. Trimming stripped 6 bases from V and 0 bases from J, with 11 bases between. The CDR3 DNA follows: TGTGCCAGCAGGGGAGAGGCTTTGAACACTGAAGCTTTCTTT. Amino acids: CASRGEALNTEAFF.

The chain has TRBV5-1 and TRBJ2-6; 9 bases agree with TRBD1. CDR1 is SGHRS and CDR2 is YFSETQ in the germline V gene. The J segment lost 4 bases and the V segment lost 4 bases, leaving 3 bases of the junction unmatched. The CDR3 length is 15 residues. The CDR3 DNA reads as TGCGCCAGCAGCCCAGGACAGGGGGGGGCCAACGTCCTGACTTTC. The encoded protein is CASSPGQGGANVLTF.

The chain is built from TRBV9 and TRBJ2-7, with 11 bases identical to TRBD2. This CDR3 region has 15 residues. After removal of 3 bases from V and 7 bases from J, the junction contained 9 bases not matched to a gene. Germline V gene sequence: CDR1 SGDLS, CDR2 YYNGEE. CDR3 sequence reads: CASSAIAGGRGEQYF. For the CDR3, the DNA is TGTGCCAGCAGCGCCATAGCGGGGGGGCGTGGTGAGCAGTACTTC.

The chain couples TRBV28 to TRBJ2-1; D perhaps matches TRBD2 (5 bases). From germline, CDR1 is MDHEN and CDR2 SYDVKM. This CDR3 has 14 amino acids. Trimming cost V 5 bases and J 3 bases, with 11 bases left between them. In DNA, the CDR3 is TGTGCCAGCAGTCAAGGACTGGACTACAATGAGCAGTTCTTC. It specifies CASSQGLDYNEQFF.

The rearrangement uses TRBV7-9 and TRBJ1-2, with D possibly TRBD1 on 5 matching bases. The CDR3 has 15 amino acids. Trimming removed 5 bases from V and 5 bases from J, with 18 bases in between. The V gene's germline CDR1 is SEHNR and CDR2 FQNEAQ (reference sequence). The CDR3: CASSPGLSIYYGYTF. In DNA form, the CDR3 reads TGTGCCAGCAGCCCAGGGCTAAGCATCTATTATGGCTACACCTTC.

Written as DNA, the CDR3 is TGTGCCAGCAGCTTAGGGACAGGTAGCACAGATACGCAGTATTTT. This gives the protein CASSLGTGSTDTQYF. J is TRBJ2-3 and V is TRBV7-9; 7 bases align to TRBD1. CDR3 length: 15 amino acids. Trimming took 1 base from V and 0 from J; bases not matched to a gene: 1. Germline CDR1 reads SEHNR; CDR2 reads FQNEAQ (reference sequence).

This chain connects TRBV19 to TRBJ2-1; 8 nucleotides align to TRBD2. CDR3 length equals 15 residues. The ends lost 6 bases at V and 2 bases at J; junction bases unmatched: 6. Germline V CDR1 and CDR2: LNHDA, SQIVND (reference sequence). The chain's CDR3 is CASRPSAGAYNEQFF. The CDR3 DNA sequence: TGTGCCAGTAGACCCTCAGCGGGGGCCTACAATGAGCAGTTCTTC.

The chain combines TRBV15 with TRBJ1-5; tentative D call: TRBD1 (5 bases). With 0 bases removed from V and 1 base from J, the gap between germline ends came to 10 bases. The CDR3 contains 16 residues. Germline values: CDR1 LNHNV, CDR2 YYDKDF (reference sequence). CDR3 sequence (DNA): TGTGCCACCAGCAGAGATGGGAGGGGCAGCAATCAGCCCCAGCATTTT. Protein sequence: CATSRDGRGSNQPQHF.

The rearrangement uses TRBV18 and TRBJ2-5; D not resolved. The CDR3 is made up of 12 amino acids. The germline V gene encodes CDR1 KGHSH and CDR2 LQKENI. Trimming removed 4 bases at V and 2 bases at J, with 5 bases between. In nucleotides, the CDR3 is TGTGCCAGCTCACACTATCAAGAGACCCAGTACTTC. Translating gives CASSHYQETQYF.